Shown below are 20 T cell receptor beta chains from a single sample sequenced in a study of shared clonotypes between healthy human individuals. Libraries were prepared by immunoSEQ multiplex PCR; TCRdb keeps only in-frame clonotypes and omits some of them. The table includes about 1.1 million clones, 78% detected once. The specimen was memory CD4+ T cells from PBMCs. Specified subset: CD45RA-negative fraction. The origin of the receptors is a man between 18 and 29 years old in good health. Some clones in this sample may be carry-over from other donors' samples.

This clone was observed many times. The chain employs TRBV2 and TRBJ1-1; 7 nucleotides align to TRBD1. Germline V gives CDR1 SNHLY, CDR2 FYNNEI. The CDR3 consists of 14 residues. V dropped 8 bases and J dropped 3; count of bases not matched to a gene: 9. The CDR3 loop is CASLPDREYTEAFF. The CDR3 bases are TGTGCCAGCCTCCCAGACAGGGAGTACACTGAAGCTTTCTTT.

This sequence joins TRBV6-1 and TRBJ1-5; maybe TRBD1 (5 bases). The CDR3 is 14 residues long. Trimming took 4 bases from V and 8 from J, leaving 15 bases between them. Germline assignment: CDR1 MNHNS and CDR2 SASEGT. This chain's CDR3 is CASSVDGLGEPQHF. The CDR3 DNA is TGTGCCAGCAGTGTCGATGGGTTAGGGGAGCCCCAGCATTTT.

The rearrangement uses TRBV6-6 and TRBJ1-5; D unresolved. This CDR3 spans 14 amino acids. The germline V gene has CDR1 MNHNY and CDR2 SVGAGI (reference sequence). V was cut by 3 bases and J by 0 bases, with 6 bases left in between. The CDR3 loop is CASSYVDSNQPQHF. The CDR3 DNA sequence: TGTGCCAGCAGTTATGTGGATAGCAATCAGCCCCAGCATTTT.

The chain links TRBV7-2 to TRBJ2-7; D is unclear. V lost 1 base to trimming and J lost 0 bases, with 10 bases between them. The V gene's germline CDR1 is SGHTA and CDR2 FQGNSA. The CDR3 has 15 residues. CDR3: CASSLDPYSSYEQYF. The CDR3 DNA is TGTGCCAGCAGCTTAGATCCCTATAGCTCCTACGAGCAGTACTTC.

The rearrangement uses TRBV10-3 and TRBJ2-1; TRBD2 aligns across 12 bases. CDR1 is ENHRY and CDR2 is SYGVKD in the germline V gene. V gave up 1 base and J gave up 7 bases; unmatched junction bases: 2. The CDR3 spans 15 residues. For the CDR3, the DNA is TGTGCCATCAGTGAGTGGACTAGCGGGAAAAATGAGCAGTTCTTC. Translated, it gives CAISEWTSGKNEQFF.

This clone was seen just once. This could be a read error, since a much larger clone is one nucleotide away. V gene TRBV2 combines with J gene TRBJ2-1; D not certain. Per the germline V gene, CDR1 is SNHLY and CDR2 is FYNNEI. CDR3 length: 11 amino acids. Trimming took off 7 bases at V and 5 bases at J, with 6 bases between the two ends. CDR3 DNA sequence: TGTGCCAGCAAAGAGAACAATGAGCAGTTCTTC. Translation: CASKENNEQFF. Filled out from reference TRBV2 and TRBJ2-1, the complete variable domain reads EPEVTQTPSHQVTQMGQEVILRCVPISNHLYFYWYRQILGQKVEFLVSFYNNEISEKSEIFDDQFSVERPDGSNFTLKIRSTKLEDSAMYFCASKENNEQFFGPGTRLTVL.

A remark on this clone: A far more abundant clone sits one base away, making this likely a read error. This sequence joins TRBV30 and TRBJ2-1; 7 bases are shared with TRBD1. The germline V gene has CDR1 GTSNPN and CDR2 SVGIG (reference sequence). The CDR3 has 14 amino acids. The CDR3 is CARSPGGTGVEQFF. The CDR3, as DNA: TGTGCCCGGAGTCCTGGGGGAACAGGGGTTGAGCAGTTCTTC.

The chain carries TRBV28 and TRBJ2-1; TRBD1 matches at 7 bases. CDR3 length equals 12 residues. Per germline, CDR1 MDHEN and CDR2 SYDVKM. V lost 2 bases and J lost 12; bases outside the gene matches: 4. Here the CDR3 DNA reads TGTGCCAGCAGTTTAGCTAGGGGGCCGCAGTTCTTC. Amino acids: CASSLARGPQFF.

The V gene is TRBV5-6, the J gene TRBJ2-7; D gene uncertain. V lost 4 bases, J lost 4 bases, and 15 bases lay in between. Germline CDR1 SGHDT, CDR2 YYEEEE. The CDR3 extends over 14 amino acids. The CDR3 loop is CASSRVGRGYEQYF. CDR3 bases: TGTGCCAGCAGCCGGGTAGGGCGAGGTTACGAGCAGTACTTC.

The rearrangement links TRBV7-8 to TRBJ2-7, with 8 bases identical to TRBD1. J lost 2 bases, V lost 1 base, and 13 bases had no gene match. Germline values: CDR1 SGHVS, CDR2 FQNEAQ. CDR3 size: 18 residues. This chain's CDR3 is CASSLEMGDRGFTYEQYF. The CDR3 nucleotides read TGTGCCAGCAGCTTAGAGATGGGAGACAGGGGCTTTACCTACGAGCAGTACTTC.

The CDR3 here is CAISAPGNLQETQYF. CDR3 sequence (DNA): TGTGCCATCAGTGCGCCCGGAAACCTGCAAGAGACCCAGTACTTC. This sequence joins TRBV10-3 and TRBJ2-5; D gene unclear. The ends were cut back, 4 bases at V and 2 bases at J, with 14 bases in the middle. The germline V gene encodes CDR1 ENHRY and CDR2 SYGVKD. CDR3 length equals 15 residues.

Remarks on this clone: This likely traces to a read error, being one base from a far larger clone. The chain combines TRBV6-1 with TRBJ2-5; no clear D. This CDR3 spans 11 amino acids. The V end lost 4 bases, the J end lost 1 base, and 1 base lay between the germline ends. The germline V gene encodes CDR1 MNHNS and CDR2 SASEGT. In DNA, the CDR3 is TGTGCCAGCAGTGCCCAAGAGACCCAGTACTTC. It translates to CASSAQETQYF.

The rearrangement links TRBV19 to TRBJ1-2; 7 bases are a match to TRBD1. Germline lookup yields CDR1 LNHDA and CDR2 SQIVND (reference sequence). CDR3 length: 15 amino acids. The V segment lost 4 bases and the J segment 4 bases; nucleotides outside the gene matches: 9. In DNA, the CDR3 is TGTGCCAGTAGTACCCTCGGGGCAGGGGGCTATGGCTACACCTTC. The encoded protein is CASSTLGAGGYGYTF.

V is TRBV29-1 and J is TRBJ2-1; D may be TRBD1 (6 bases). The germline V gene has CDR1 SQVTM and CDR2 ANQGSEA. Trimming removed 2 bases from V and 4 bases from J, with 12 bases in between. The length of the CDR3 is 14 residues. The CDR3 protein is CSVEPPDRYNEQFF. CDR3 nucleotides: TGCAGCGTTGAACCGCCGGACAGATACAATGAGCAGTTCTTC.

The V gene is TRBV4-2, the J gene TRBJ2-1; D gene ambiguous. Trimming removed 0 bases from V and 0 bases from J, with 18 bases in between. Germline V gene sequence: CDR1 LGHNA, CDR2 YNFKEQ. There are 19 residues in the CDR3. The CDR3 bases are TGTGCCAGCAGCCAAGAAGACGGTCTCAGGCAGAGCTCCTACAATGAGCAGTTCTTC. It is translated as CASSQEDGLRQSSYNEQFF.

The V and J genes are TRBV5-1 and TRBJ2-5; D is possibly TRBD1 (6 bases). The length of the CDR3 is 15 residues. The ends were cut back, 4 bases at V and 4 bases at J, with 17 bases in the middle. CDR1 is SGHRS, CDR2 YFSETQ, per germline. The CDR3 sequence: CASSAREGGVETQYF. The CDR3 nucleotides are TGCGCCAGCAGCGCCAGGGAAGGGGGAGTAGAGACCCAGTACTTC.

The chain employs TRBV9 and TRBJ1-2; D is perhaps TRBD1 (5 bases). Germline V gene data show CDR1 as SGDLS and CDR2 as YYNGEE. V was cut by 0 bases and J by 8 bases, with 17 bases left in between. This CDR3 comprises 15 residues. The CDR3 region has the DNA TGTGCCAGCAGCGTAGGAATCCCAGGTACAGGCGGCTACACCTTC. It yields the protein CASSVGIPGTGGYTF.

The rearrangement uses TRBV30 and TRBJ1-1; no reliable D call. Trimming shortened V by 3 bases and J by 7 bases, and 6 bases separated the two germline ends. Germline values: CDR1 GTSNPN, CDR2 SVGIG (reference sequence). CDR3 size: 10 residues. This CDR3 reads CAWREIEAFF. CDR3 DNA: TGTGCCTGGAGGGAAATTGAAGCTTTCTTT. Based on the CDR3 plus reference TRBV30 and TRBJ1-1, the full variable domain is SQTIHQWPATLVQPVGSPLSLECTVEGTSNPNLYWYRQAAGRGLQLLFYSVGIGQISSEVPQNLSASRPQDRQFILSSKKLLLSDSGFYLCAWREIEAFFGQGTRLTVV.

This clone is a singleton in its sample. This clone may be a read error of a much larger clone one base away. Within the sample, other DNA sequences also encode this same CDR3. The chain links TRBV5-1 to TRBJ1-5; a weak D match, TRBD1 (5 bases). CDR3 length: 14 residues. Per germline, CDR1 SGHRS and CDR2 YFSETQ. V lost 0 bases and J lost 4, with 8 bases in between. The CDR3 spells CASSLAGGNQPQHF. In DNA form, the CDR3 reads TGCGCCAGCAGCTTGGCGGGGGGAAATCAGCCCCAGCATTTT. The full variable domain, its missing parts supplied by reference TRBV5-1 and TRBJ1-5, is KAGVTQTPRYLIKTRGQQVTLSCSPISGHRSVSWYQQTPGQGLQFLFEYFSETQRNKGNFPGRFSGRQFSNSRSEMNVSTLELGDSALYLCASSLAGGNQPQHFGDGTRLSIL.

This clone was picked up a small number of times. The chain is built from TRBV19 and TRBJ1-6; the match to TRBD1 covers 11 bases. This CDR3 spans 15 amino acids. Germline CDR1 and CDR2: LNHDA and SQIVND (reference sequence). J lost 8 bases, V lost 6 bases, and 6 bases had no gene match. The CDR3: CASSSGQGAYSPLHF. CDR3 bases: TGTGCCAGTAGCTCTGGACAGGGGGCATATTCACCCCTCCACTTT.